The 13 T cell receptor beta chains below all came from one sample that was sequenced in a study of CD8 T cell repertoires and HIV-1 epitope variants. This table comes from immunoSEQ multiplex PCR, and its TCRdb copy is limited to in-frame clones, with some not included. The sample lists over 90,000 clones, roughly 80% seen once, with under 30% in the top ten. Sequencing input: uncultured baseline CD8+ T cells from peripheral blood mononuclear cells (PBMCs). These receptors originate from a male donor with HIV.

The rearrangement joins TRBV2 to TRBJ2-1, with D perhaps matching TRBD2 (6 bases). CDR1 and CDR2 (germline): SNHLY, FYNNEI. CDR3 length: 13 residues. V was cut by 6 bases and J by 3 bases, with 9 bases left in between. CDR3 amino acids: CASRTGGYNEQFF. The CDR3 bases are TGTGCCAGCAGGACCGGGGGCTACAATGAGCAGTTCTTC.

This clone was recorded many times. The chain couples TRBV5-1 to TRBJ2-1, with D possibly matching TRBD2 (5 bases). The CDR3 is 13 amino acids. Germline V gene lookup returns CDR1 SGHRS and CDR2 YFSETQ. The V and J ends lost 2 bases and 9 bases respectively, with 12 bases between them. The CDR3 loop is CASSFLDYGEQFF. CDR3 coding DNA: TGCGCCAGCAGCTTCCTTGACTATGGTGAGCAGTTCTTC.

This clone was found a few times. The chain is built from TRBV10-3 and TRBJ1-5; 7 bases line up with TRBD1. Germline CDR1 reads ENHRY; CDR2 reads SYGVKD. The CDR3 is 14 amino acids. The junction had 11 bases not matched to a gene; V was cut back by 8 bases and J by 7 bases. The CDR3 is CAIGRDRDSQPQHF. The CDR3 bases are TGTGCCATCGGTCGAGACAGGGATAGCCAGCCCCAGCATTTT.

CDR3 residues: CATTPGGGNSPLHF. The CDR3 DNA follows: TGCGCCACAACCCCCGGGGGGGGCAATTCACCCCTCCACTTT. The chain combines TRBV5-1 with TRBJ1-6, with a tentative D call TRBD1 (6 bases). Trimming took 9 bases from V and 7 from J, leaving 17 bases between them. CDR3 length: 14 residues. Germline CDR1 reads SGHRS; CDR2 reads YFSETQ.

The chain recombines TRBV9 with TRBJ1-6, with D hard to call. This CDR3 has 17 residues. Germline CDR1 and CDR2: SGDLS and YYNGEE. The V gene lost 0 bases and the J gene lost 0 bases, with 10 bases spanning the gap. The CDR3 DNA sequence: TGTGCCAGCAGCGTAGGGCGGGTCAGCTCCTATAATTCACCCCTCCACTTT. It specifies CASSVGRVSSYNSPLHF. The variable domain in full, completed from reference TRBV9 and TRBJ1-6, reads DSGVTQTPKHLITATGQRVTLRCSPRSGDLSVYWYQQSLDQGLQFLIQYYNGEERAKGNILERFSAQQFPDLHSELNLSSLELGDSALYFCASSVGRVSSYNSPLHFGNGTRLTVT.

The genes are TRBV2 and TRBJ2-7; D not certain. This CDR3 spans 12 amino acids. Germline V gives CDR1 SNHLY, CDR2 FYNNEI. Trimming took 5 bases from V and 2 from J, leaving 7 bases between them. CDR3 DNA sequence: TGTGCCAGCAGTTCACTTGCCTACGAGCAGTACTTC. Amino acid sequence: CASSSLAYEQYF. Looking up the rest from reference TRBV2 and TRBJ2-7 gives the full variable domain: EPEVTQTPSHQVTQMGQEVILRCVPISNHLYFYWYRQILGQKVEFLVSFYNNEISEKSEIFDDQFSVERPDGSNFTLKIRSTKLEDSAMYFCASSSLAYEQYFGPGTRLTVT.

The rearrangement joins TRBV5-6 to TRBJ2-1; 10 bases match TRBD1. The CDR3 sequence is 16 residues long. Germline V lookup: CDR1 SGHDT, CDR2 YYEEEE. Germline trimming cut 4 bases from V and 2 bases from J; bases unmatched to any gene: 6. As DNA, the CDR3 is TGTGCCAGCAGCGTACCGGGACAGGGGACCTACAATGAGCAGTTCTTC. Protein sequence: CASSVPGQGTYNEQFF.

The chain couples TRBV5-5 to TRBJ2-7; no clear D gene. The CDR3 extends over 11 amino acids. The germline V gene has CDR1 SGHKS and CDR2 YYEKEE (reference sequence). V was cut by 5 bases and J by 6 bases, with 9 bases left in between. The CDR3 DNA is TGTGCCAGCAGTCTCTTGTCCGAGCAGTACTTC. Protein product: CASSLLSEQYF.

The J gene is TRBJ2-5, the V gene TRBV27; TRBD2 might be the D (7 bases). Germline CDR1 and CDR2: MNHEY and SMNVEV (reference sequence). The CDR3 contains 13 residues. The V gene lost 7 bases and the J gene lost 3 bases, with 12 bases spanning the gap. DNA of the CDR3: TGTGCCAGCACCCTAGGGGGGGAAGAGACCCAGTACTTC. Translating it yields CASTLGGEETQYF.

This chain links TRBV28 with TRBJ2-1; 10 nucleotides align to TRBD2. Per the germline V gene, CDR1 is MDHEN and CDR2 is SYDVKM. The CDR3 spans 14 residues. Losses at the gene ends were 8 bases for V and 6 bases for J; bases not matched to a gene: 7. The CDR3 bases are TGTGCCAGCGGCGGACTAGCGGTTTTCAATGAGCAGTTCTTC. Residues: CASGGLAVFNEQFF. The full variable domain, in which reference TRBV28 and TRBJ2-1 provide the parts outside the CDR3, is DVKVTQSSRYLVKRTGEKVFLECVQDMDHENMFWYRQDPGLGLRLIYFSYDVKMKEKGDIPEGYSVSREKKERFSLILESASTNQTSMYLCASGGLAVFNEQFFGPGTRLTVL.

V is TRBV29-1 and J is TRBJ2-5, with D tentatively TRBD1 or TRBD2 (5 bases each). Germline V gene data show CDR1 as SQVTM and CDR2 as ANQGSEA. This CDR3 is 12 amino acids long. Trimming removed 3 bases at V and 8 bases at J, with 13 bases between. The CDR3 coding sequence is TGCAGCGTTGAGGGGCTGGGGGTCACCCAGTACTTC. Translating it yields CSVEGLGVTQYF.

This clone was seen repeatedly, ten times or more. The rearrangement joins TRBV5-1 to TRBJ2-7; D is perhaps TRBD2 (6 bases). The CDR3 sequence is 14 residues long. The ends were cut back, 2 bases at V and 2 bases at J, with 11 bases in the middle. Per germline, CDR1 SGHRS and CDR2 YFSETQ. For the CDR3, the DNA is TGCGCCAGCAGCTTATCTAGCGTACCCTACGAGCAGTACTTC. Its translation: CASSLSSVPYEQYF. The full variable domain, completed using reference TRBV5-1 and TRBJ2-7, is KAGVTQTPRYLIKTRGQQVTLSCSPISGHRSVSWYQQTPGQGLQFLFEYFSETQRNKGNFPGRFSGRQFSNSRSEMNVSTLELGDSALYLCASSLSSVPYEQYFGPGTRLTVT.

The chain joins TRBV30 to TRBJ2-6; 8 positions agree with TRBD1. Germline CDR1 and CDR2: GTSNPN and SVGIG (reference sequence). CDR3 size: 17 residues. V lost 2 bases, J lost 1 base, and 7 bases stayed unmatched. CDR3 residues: CAWSLRTGLSGANVLTF. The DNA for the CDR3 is TGTGCCTGGAGTCTGCGGACAGGGCTATCTGGGGCCAACGTCCTGACTTTC.